This T cell receptor beta chain was obtained from a study of blood T cell repertoires in COVID-19. The V gene's germline CDR1 is LNHDA and CDR2 SQIVND (reference sequence). The CDR3 sequence is 14 residues long. V lost 5 bases to trimming and J lost 1 base; unmatched junction nucleotides: 4. This table comes from immunoSEQ multiplex PCR, and its TCRdb copy is limited to in-frame clones, with some not included. Of 110,000 to 150,000 clones listed, 84% are singletons. Sequenced: PBMCs or T cells enriched from blood (not recorded which). The TCR was taken from a man in his forties with acute COVID-19. The chain couples TRBV19 to TRBJ2-7; 8 positions match TRBD1. CDR3 DNA sequence: TGTGCCAGTAGTGTCACAGGGGGTTCCTACGAGCAGTACTTC. Translation: CASSVTGGSYEQYF.